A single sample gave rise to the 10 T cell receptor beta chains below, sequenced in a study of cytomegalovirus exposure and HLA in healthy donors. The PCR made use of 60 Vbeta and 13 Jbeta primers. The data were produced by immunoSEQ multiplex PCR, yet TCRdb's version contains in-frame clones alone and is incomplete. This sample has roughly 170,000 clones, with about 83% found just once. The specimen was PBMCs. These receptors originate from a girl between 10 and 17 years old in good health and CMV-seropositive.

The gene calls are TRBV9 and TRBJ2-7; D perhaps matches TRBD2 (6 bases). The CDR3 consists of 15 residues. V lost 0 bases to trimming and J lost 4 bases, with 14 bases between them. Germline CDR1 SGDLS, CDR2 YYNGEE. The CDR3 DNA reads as TGTGCCAGCAGCGTAGGGGACTCATCGGGGTACGAGCAGTACTTC. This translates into CASSVGDSSGYEQYF.

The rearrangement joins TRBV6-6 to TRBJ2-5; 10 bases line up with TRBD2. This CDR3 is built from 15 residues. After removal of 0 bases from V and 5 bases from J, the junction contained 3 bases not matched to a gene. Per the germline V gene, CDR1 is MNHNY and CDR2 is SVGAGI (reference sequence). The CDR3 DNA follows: TGTGCCAGCAGTTACTCGAGCGGGGGGGAGGAGACCCAGTACTTC. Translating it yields CASSYSSGGEETQYF.

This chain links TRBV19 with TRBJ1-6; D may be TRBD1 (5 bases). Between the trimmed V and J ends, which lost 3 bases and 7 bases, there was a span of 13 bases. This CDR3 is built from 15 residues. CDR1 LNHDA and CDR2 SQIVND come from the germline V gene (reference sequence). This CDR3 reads CASSIDRVVNSPLHF. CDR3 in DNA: TGTGCCAGTAGTATTGACAGAGTAGTGAATTCACCCCTCCACTTT.

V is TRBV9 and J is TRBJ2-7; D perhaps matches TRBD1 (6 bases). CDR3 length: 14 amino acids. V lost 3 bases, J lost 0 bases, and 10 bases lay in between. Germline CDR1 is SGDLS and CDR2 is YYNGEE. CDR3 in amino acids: CASSEQGFSYEQYF. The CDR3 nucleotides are TGTGCCAGCAGCGAACAGGGCTTCTCCTACGAGCAGTACTTC.

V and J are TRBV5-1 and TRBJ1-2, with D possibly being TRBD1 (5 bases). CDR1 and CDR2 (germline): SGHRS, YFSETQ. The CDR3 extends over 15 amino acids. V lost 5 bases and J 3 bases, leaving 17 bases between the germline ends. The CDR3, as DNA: TGCGCCAGCAGTCCGGGGGAGGGGATTTACTATGGCTACACCTTC. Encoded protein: CASSPGEGIYYGYTF.

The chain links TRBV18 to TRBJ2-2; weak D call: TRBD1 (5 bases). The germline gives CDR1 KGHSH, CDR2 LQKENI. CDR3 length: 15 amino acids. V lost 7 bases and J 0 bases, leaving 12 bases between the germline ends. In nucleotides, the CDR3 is TGTGCCAGCTTTACGGACATCGCGAACACCGGGGAGCTGTTTTTT. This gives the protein CASFTDIANTGELFF.

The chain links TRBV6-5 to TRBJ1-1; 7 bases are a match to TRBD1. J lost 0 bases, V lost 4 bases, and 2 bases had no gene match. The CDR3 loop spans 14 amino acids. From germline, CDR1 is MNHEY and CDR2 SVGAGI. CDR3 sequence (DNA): TGTGCCAGCAGTTTGGGACAGCTGAACACTGAAGCTTTCTTT. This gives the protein CASSLGQLNTEAFF.

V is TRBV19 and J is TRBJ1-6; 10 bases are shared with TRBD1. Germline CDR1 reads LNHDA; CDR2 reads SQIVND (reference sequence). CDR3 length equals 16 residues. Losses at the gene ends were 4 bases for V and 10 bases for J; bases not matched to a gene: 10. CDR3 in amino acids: CASSTLTGGRESPLHF. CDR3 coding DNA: TGTGCCAGTAGTACATTGACAGGGGGCCGAGAATCACCCCTCCACTTT. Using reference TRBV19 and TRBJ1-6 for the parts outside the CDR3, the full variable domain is DGGITQSPKYLFRKEGQNVTLSCEQNLNHDAMYWYRQDPGQGLRLIYYSQIVNDFQKGDIAEGYSVSREKKESFPLTVTSAQKNPTAFYLCASSTLTGGRESPLHFGNGTRLTVT.

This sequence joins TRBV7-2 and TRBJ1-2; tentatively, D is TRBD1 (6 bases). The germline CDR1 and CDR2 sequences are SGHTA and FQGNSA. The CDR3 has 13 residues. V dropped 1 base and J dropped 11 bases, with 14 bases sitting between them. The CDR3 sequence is CASSLVDPRGYTF. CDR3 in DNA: TGTGCCAGCAGCTTAGTCGACCCGAGGGGGTACACCTTC. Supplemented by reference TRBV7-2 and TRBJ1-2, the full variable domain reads GAGVSQSPSNKVTEKGKDVELRCDPISGHTALYWYRQSLGQGLEFLIYFQGNSAPDKSGLPSDRFSAERTGGSVSTLTIQRTQQEDSAVYLCASSLVDPRGYTFGSGTRLTVV.

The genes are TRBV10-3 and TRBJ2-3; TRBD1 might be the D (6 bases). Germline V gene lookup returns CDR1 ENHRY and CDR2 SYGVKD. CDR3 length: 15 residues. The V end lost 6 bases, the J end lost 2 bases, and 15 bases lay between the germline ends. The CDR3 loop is CAISPTGLDTDTQYF. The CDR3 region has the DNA TGTGCCATCAGCCCAACAGGGTTGGACACAGATACGCAGTATTTT.